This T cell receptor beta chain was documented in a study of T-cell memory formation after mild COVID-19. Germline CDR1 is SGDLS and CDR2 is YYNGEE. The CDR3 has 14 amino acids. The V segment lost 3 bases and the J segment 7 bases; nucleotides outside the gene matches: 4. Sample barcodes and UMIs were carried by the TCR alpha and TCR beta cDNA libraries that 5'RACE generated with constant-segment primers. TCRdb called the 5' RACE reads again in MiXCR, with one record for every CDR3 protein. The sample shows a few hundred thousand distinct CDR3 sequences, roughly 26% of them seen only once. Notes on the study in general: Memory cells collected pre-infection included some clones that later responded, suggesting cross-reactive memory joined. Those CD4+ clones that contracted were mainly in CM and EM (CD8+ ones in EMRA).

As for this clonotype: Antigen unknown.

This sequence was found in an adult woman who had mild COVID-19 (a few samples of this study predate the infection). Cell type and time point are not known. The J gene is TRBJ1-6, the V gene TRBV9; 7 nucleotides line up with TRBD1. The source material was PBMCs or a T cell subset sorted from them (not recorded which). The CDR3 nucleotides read TGTGCCAGCAGCGCCCAGGGGGTGAATTCACCCCTCCACTTT. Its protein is CASSAQGVNSPLHF.